The 2 T cell receptor beta chains below were found in one sample sequenced in a study of blood T cells in healthy people across ages (dated by TCRdb to about 2015). The library was made by 5' RACE. Sequencing used an Illumina HiSeq 2500. A second roughly 6 to 11 cycle PCR used a sample-barcoded 5' primer and a J-beta primer mix. The public reads were reanalyzed by TCRdb: fastp trimming at Q25, MiXCR alignment, in-frame beta chains only. When rows share a CDR3 protein, they turn into one entry using the most common DNA and genes. Across this sample there are over 600,000 distinct CDR3 sequences, with around 45% seen only once. 15% to 20% of the sample is taken by the ten largest. The sample taken for sequencing was blood. These receptors were obtained from a man aged 80 or over in good health.

The genes are TRBV6-1 and TRBJ2-5, with D perhaps matching TRBD1 (6 bases). The DNA end is a closer match to TRBJ2-7, so the J assignment may be wrong. The length of the CDR3 is 14 residues. Germline values: CDR1 MNHNS, CDR2 SASEGT. The CDR3 loop reads CASSEVVGAYEQYF. CDR3 nucleotides: TGTGCCAGCAGTGAAGTGGTGGGGGCATACGAGCAGTACTTC.

This chain joins TRBV30 and TRBJ2-3; D is perhaps TRBD1 (6 bases). Looked up from germline, CDR1 is GTSNPN and CDR2 is SVGIG (reference sequence). With 1 base removed from V and 4 bases from J, the gap between germline ends came to 12 bases. The CDR3 totals 14 residues. CDR3 in amino acids: CAWSADRLSDTQYF. The CDR3, as DNA: TGTGCCTGGAGTGCGGACAGACTCTCAGATACGCAGTATTTT. Complete variable domain (other parts from reference TRBV30 and TRBJ2-3): SQTIHQWPATLVQPVGSPLSLECTVEGTSNPNLYWYRQAAGRGLQLLFYSVGIGQISSEVPQNLSASRPQDRQFILSSKKLLLSDSGFYLCAWSADRLSDTQYFGPGTRLTVL.